The present TCR beta chain was sequenced within a study of cytomegalovirus exposure and HLA in healthy donors. PCR was performed using 60 Vbeta and 13 Jbeta primers. The assay was immunoSEQ multiplex PCR, and TCRdb's table has in-frame clones only and misses some. The sample spans roughly 50,000 clones; the ten largest clones claim roughly 7.1%. Study observations and caveats: Productive status was seen about 90% or about 30% of the time for most TCR beta V segments in an earlier analysis. Equally common other TCR beta chains were less clonally expanded than HLA-associated ones, a later analysis found. The records held CMV serostatus as the only immune exposure information. In a later analysis, productive TCRs from donors in an Asian-associated ancestry cluster reportedly carried fewer N-insertions than the cohort mean.

Comments on this clone: Its specificity is unknown.

The V and J ends lost 11 bases and 2 bases, in that order; junction bases with no gene match: 8. The CDR3 has 14 residues. Germline V gives CDR1 LNHDA, CDR2 SQIVND (reference sequence). Sequenced input: PBMCs. The receptor was isolated from a woman aged 35 to 49 in good health and CMV-seronegative. The V call is TRBV19, the J call TRBJ2-7, with 11 bases that match TRBD2. This CDR3 is CASRTSGYPYEQYF. The CDR3 coding sequence is TGTGCCTCAAGGACTAGCGGGTACCCCTACGAGCAGTACTTC.